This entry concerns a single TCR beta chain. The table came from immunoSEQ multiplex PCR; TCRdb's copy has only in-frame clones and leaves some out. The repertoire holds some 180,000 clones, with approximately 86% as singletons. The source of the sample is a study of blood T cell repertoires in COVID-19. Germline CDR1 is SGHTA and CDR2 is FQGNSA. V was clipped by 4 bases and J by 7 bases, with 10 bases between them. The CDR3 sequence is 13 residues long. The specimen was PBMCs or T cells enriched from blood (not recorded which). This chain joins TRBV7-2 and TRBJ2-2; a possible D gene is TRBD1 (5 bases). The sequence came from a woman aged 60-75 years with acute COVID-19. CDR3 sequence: CASSYRRDGELFF. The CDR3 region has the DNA TGTGCCAGCAGCTACCGCAGGGACGGGGAGCTGTTTTTT. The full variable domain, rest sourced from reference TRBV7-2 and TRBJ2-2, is GAGVSQSPSNKVTEKGKDVELRCDPISGHTALYWYRQSLGQGLEFLIYFQGNSAPDKSGLPSDRFSAERTGGSVSTLTIQRTQQEDSAVYLCASSYRRDGELFFGEGSRLTVL.